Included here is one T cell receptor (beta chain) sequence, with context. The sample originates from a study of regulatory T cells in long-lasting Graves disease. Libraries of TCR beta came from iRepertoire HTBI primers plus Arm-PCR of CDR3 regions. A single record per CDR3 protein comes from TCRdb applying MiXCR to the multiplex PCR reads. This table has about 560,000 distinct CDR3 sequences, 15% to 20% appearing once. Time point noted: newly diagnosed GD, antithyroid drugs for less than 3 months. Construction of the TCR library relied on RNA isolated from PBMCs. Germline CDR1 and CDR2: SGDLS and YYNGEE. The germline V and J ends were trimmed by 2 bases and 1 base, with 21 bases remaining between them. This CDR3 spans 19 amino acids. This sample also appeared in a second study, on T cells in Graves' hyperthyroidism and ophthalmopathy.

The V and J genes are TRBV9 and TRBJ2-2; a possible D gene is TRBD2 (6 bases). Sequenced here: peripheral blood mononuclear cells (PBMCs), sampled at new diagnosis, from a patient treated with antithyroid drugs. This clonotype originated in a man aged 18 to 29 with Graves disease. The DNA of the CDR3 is TGTGCCAGCAGCGTCGCGTCCGGGACTCCAAGCAAGAACACCGGGGAGCTGTTTTTT. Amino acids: CASSVASGTPSKNTGELFF.